A selection of T cell receptor beta chains follows, all from one sample in a study of shared clonotypes between healthy human individuals. The assay was immunoSEQ multiplex PCR, and TCRdb's table has in-frame clones only and misses some. Of almost 750,000 clones listed, over 60% are singletons. Sequenced sample: memory CD4+ T cells sorted from blood. These receptors were taken from a woman aged 30 to 39 in good health. CDR3s include the opening cysteine and the closing phenylalanine or tryptophan. The order of the fields is J gene, V gene, D gene, CDR3 length, CDR3 DNA, CDR3 protein. A D gene is named only where the DNA matches it firmly.

j_gene: TRBJ1-1
v_gene: TRBV6-1
d_gene: -
len: 14
CDR3nt: TGTGCCAGCAGTGAAGCGCTCAGGAACACTGAAGCTTTCTTT
CDR3aa: CASSEALRNTEAFF

j_gene: TRBJ2-3
v_gene: TRBV11-3
d_gene: -
len: 15
CDR3nt: TGTGCCAGCAGCTTAGGCGTGGATAGCACAGATACGCAGTATTTT
CDR3aa: CASSLGVDSTDTQYF

j_gene: TRBJ1-5
v_gene: TRBV19
d_gene: -
len: 13
CDR3nt: TGTGCCAGTAGTATTTCGGTCGGAACGGAGGCACATTTT
CDR3aa: CASSISVGTEAHF

j_gene: TRBJ1-1
v_gene: TRBV29-1
d_gene: -
len: 12
CDR3nt: TGCAGCGTTAAAAGGCAGAACACTGAAGCTTTCTTT
CDR3aa: CSVKRQNTEAFF

j_gene: TRBJ2-1
v_gene: TRBV5-4
d_gene: -
len: 15
CDR3nt: TGTGCCAGCAGCTTGGAGGGGGTTGGTTACAATGAGCAGTTCTTC
CDR3aa: CASSLEGVGYNEQFF

j_gene: TRBJ1-2
v_gene: TRBV29-1
d_gene: TRBD1
len: 16
CDR3nt: TGCAGCGTTGAGGGACAGGGTGGGGGTTTCGGCTATGGCTACACCTTC
CDR3aa: CSVEGQGGGFGYGYTF

j_gene: TRBJ2-5
v_gene: TRBV4-1
d_gene: -
len: 14
CDR3nt: TGCGCCAGCAGCCAATTTCCGATAGGAGAGACCCAGTACTTC
CDR3aa: CASSQFPIGETQYF

j_gene: TRBJ1-1
v_gene: TRBV28
d_gene: -
len: 16
CDR3nt: TGTGCCAGCAGTTTATACCCCTCGGGGGGGGATGCTGAAGCTTTCTTT
CDR3aa: CASSLYPSGGDAEAFF

j_gene: TRBJ2-1
v_gene: TRBV7-2
d_gene: TRBD2
len: 17
CDR3nt: TGTGCCAGCAGCTCTAAACGACTAGCGGGGGTAGGCAATGAGCAGTTCTTC
CDR3aa: CASSSKRLAGVGNEQFF

j_gene: TRBJ2-3
v_gene: TRBV11-2
d_gene: TRBD1
len: 12
CDR3nt: TGTGCCAGCAGCCTACGGACAGGGGCGCAGTATTTT
CDR3aa: CASSLRTGAQYF

j_gene: TRBJ2-7
v_gene: TRBV18
d_gene: TRBD1
len: 13
CDR3nt: TGTGCCAGCTCACCAGGGACAGGGGCCGAGCAGTACTTC
CDR3aa: CASSPGTGAEQYF

j_gene: TRBJ2-6
v_gene: TRBV28
d_gene: -
len: 15
CDR3nt: TGTGCCAGCAGTTTAGTGGGCTCTGGGGCCAACGTCCTGACTTTC
CDR3aa: CASSLVGSGANVLTF

j_gene: TRBJ2-5
v_gene: TRBV5-8
d_gene: -
len: 16
CDR3nt: TGTGCCAGCAGCTTGGAGATACATGGGCATCTAGAGACCCAGTACTTC
CDR3aa: CASSLEIHGHLETQYF

j_gene: TRBJ2-2
v_gene: TRBV27
d_gene: TRBD1
len: 13
CDR3nt: TGTGCCAGCAAGACAGGGCGCGCCGGGGAGCTGTTTTTT
CDR3aa: CASKTGRAGELFF

j_gene: TRBJ1-5
v_gene: TRBV6-1
d_gene: -
len: 15
CDR3nt: TGTGCCAGCAGGCACAGGGAAATGGGCAATCAGCCCCAGCATTTT
CDR3aa: CASRHREMGNQPQHF

j_gene: TRBJ2-7
v_gene: TRBV9
d_gene: -
len: 14
CDR3nt: TGTGCCAGTCCCGCAGGGGCTAGCTCCTACGAGCAGTACTTC
CDR3aa: CASPAGASSYEQYF

j_gene: TRBJ2-7
v_gene: TRBV5-4
d_gene: TRBD1
len: 14
CDR3nt: TGTGCCAGCAGCTTAACCGACAGGGGGCACGAGCAGTACTTC
CDR3aa: CASSLTDRGHEQYF

j_gene: TRBJ1-5
v_gene: TRBV28
d_gene: -
len: 13
CDR3nt: TGTGCCAGCAGTTCGGGAGCGGGTCAGCCCCAGCATTTT
CDR3aa: CASSSGAGQPQHF

j_gene: TRBJ2-7
v_gene: TRBV5-1
d_gene: TRBD2
len: 15
CDR3nt: TGCGCCAGCAGCTTCCTTCCGGGACTAGATAACGAGCAGTACTTC
CDR3aa: CASSFLPGLDNEQYF

j_gene: TRBJ1-2
v_gene: TRBV19
d_gene: TRBD1
len: 15
CDR3nt: TGTGCCAGTAGTTTGGGACAGCTAATTAACTATGGCTACACCTTC
CDR3aa: CASSLGQLINYGYTF